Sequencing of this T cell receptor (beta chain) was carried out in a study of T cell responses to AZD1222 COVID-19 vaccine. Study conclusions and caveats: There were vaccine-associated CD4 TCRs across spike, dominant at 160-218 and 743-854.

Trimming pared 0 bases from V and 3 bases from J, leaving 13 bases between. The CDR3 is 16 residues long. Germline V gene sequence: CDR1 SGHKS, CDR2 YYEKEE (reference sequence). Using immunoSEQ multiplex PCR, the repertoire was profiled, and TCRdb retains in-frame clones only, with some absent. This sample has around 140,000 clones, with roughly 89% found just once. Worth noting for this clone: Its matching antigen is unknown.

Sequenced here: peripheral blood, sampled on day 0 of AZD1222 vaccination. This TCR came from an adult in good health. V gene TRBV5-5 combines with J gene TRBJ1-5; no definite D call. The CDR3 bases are TGTGCCAGCAGCTTGGCGCGGAACATTTACAATCAGCCCCAGCATTTT. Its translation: CASSLARNIYNQPQHF.